These 18 T cell receptor beta chains share one sample of origin, sequenced in a study of shared clonotypes between healthy human individuals. TCRdb's copy holds only in-frame clones and misses some; the assay was immunoSEQ multiplex PCR. The sample has millions of clones, 80% to 95% seen once. Sequencing input: naive CD4+ T cells from PBMCs. Regarding subset: CD45RA+ positively selected. These receptors all come from a man aged 18 to 35 in good health. Some clones in this sample may be carry-over from other donors' samples.

This rearrangement joins TRBV10-2 to TRBJ2-2; no firm D call. CDR1 WSHSY and CDR2 SAAADI come from the germline V gene. Trimming took off 8 bases at V and 2 bases at J, with 6 bases between the two ends. The CDR3 totals 12 residues. The CDR3 DNA is TGCGCCAGCTGGGAAAACACCGGGGAGCTGTTTTTT. It yields the protein CASWENTGELFF.

The chain carries TRBV19 and TRBJ1-1, with a tentative D call TRBD1 (5 bases). Germline CDR1 LNHDA, CDR2 SQIVND (reference sequence). CDR3 size: 13 residues. Trimming stripped 4 bases from V and 5 bases from J, with 11 bases between. This chain's CDR3 is CASSKQEGTEAFF. CDR3 sequence (DNA): TGTGCCAGTAGTAAACAGGAGGGAACTGAAGCTTTCTTT. The entire variable domain, with the rest obtained from reference TRBV19 and TRBJ1-1, is as follows: DGGITQSPKYLFRKEGQNVTLSCEQNLNHDAMYWYRQDPGQGLRLIYYSQIVNDFQKGDIAEGYSVSREKKESFPLTVTSAQKNPTAFYLCASSKQEGTEAFFGQGTRLTVV.

This clone is a singleton in its sample. This rearrangement joins TRBV4-1 to TRBJ2-1; 11 bases fit TRBD2. V shed 4 bases and J 7 bases; nucleotides not matched to a gene: 12. Germline CDR1 reads MGHRA; CDR2 reads YSYEKL. CDR3 size: 17 residues. The CDR3: CASSRILSGRAGNEQFF. The DNA of the CDR3 is TGCGCCAGCAGCCGCATCCTTAGCGGGAGGGCCGGAAATGAGCAGTTCTTC.

The V call is TRBV7-2, the J call TRBJ2-7; D call uncertain. The germline V and J ends were trimmed by 1 base and 3 bases, with 7 bases remaining between them. This CDR3 region has 13 residues. Germline V gene data show CDR1 as SGHTA and CDR2 as FQGNSA. The CDR3 nucleotides are TGTGCCAGCAGCTTAGACTACGGCTACGAGCAGTACTTC. Translation: CASSLDYGYEQYF.

The chain uses TRBV11-2 and TRBJ2-4; TRBD1 might be the D (5 bases). Germline CDR1 is SGHAT and CDR2 is FQNNGV. The CDR3 is 15 amino acids. Trimming shortened V by 5 bases and J by 3 bases, and 14 bases separated the two germline ends. CDR3 sequence (DNA): TGTGCCAGCAGCCTTTCTGTAGGGGACAAAAACATTCAGTACTTC. As protein: CASSLSVGDKNIQYF.

This rearrangement joins TRBV5-1 to TRBJ2-7, with a possible D match to TRBD1 (6 bases). There are 15 residues in the CDR3. Germline loops: CDR1 SGHRS, CDR2 YFSETQ. V was cut by 0 bases and J by 2 bases, with 12 bases left in between. DNA for the CDR3: TGCGCCAGCAGCTTGGGGACAGTAGCCACCTACGAGCAGTACTTC. It specifies CASSLGTVATYEQYF.

The chain carries TRBV18 and TRBJ1-3; unclear D gene. This CDR3 has 15 amino acids. The germline gives CDR1 KGHSH, CDR2 LQKENI. Trimming cost V 3 bases and J 7 bases, with 16 bases left between them. DNA for the CDR3: TGTGCCAGCTCACCCCTCGGTGCAGGCGATAACACCATATATTTT. This encodes CASSPLGAGDNTIYF.

The chain links TRBV7-9 to TRBJ2-7; tentative D call: TRBD2 (7 bases). The ends were cut back, 5 bases at V and 5 bases at J, with 16 bases in the middle. Per germline, CDR1 SEHNR and CDR2 FQNEAQ (reference sequence). The CDR3 has 14 residues. This CDR3 is CASSLDRGANEQYF. The CDR3 DNA follows: TGTGCCAGCAGCCTTGACCGGGGGGCCAACGAGCAGTACTTC.

The genes are TRBV19 and TRBJ2-7; D is perhaps TRBD2 (5 bases). There are 14 residues in the CDR3. Trimming cost V 7 bases and J 9 bases, with 22 bases left between them. Germline V gene data show CDR1 as LNHDA and CDR2 as SQIVND (reference sequence). The CDR3 DNA sequence: TGTGCCAGTACCCAAACGGCCTCTCGGGAACCGCAGTACTTC. Its protein is CASTQTASREPQYF.

The V gene is TRBV5-4, the J gene TRBJ1-3, with 9 positions matching TRBD1. V dropped 4 bases and J dropped 4; count of bases not matched to a gene: 6. The CDR3 spans 15 residues. Germline V gene lookup returns CDR1 SGHNT and CDR2 YYREEE (reference sequence). CDR3 residues: CASSKGTGYGNTIYF. For the CDR3, the DNA is TGTGCCAGCAGCAAGGGGACAGGGTACGGAAACACCATATATTTT.

This clone occurred once. This chain uses TRBV6-1 with TRBJ1-1, with D tentatively TRBD1 (6 bases). Trimming cost V 4 bases and J 3 bases, with 12 bases left between them. This CDR3 has 14 residues. Germline V gives CDR1 MNHNS, CDR2 SASEGT. CDR3 region: CASSGVTGYTEAFF. The CDR3 bases are TGTGCCAGCAGTGGGGTAACAGGGTACACTGAAGCTTTCTTT.

About this clone: The junction does not match germline at one end; this may be a read error. The chain carries TRBV11-2 and TRBJ1-5, with 8 nucleotides matching TRBD1. Germline V gives CDR1 SGHAT, CDR2 FQNNGV. This CDR3 is 13 amino acids long. CDR3 residues: CASSLDRGRPQHF. The CDR3 nucleotides read TGTGCCAGCAGCCTAGACAGGGGTCGGCCCCAGCATTTT.

In its sample, this clone was seen once. Other DNA sequences in this specimen translate into the identical CDR3. V and J are TRBV7-2 and TRBJ1-4; TRBD1 is a possible D gene (6 bases). With 4 bases removed from V and 8 bases from J, the gap between germline ends came to 11 bases. The CDR3 totals 13 residues. Germline loops: CDR1 SGHTA, CDR2 FQGNSA. CDR3 bases: TGTGCCAGCAGCTCACAGGGAAGGGAAAAACTGTTTTTT. It encodes CASSSQGREKLFF.

The chain uses TRBV5-1 and TRBJ2-5; 7 positions match TRBD1. The germline CDR1 and CDR2 sequences are SGHRS and YFSETQ. Losses at the gene ends were 3 bases for V and 2 bases for J; bases not matched to a gene: 13. The CDR3 has 17 amino acids. CDR3 bases: TGCGCCAGCAGCTCCGGGACAGTACAGTCGACACAAGAGACCCAGTACTTC. Its protein product is CASSSGTVQSTQETQYF.

This sequence joins TRBV7-9 and TRBJ2-1; TRBD2 aligns across 8 bases. CDR1 and CDR2 from the germline V gene are SEHNR and FQNEAQ (reference sequence). The CDR3 covers 16 residues. V was pared by 5 bases and J by 2 bases, with 8 bases of the junction left unmatched. Here the CDR3 reads CASSKRAGVTYNEQFF. The CDR3 nucleotides read TGTGCCAGCAGCAAAAGAGCGGGAGTCACCTACAATGAGCAGTTCTTC.

The chain carries TRBV9 and TRBJ2-5; 11 nucleotides match TRBD2. V lost 0 bases to trimming and J lost 4 bases; unmatched junction nucleotides: 8. Germline V CDR1 and CDR2: SGDLS, YYNGEE. This CDR3 has 17 amino acids. Here the CDR3 DNA reads TGTGCCAGCAGCGTAGATCCTAGCGGGAGGACGGGAGAGACCCAGTACTTC. Protein product: CASSVDPSGRTGETQYF.

Regarding this clone: Other DNA sequences of this sample code for an identical CDR3. V usage is TRBV19 and J usage is TRBJ1-5, with TRBD1 as a possible D gene (5 bases). Germline lookup yields CDR1 LNHDA and CDR2 SQIVND (reference sequence). Trimming took off 1 base at V and 0 bases at J, with 7 bases between the two ends. This CDR3 spans 15 amino acids. The CDR3 DNA reads as TGTGCCAGTAGTATAGGCGGGGCTAGCAATCAGCCCCAGCATTTT. Protein sequence: CASSIGGASNQPQHF.

The V gene is TRBV10-3, the J gene TRBJ2-7, with 11 nucleotides matching TRBD2. The V gene end was trimmed by 4 bases and the J gene end by 3 bases; junction bases not matched to a gene: 5. This CDR3 spans 15 amino acids. CDR1 ENHRY and CDR2 SYGVKD come from the germline V gene. The CDR3 protein is CAISAGTSGSYEQYF. CDR3 bases: TGTGCCATCAGTGCTGGGACTAGCGGAAGCTACGAGCAGTACTTC.